This is a list of T cell receptor beta chains from one sample in a study of CDR3 diversity in severe acne. TCRdb reprocessed the PCR reads via MiXCR and lists one record per CDR3 protein. The table records approximately 97,000 distinct CDR3 sequences, roughly 51% of them present only once. Sample: blood. These receptors were taken from a male donor with acne. Both conserved end residues are part of each CDR3. A D gene is named only where the DNA matches it firmly. Clone sizes are given selectively: once, few, many, or a class where the clone is expanded.

CDR3 protein	CDR3 DNA	J gene	D gene	clone size	V gene
CASSNNEQFF	TGTGCCAGCTCCAACAATGAGCAGTTCTTC	TRBJ2-1	NA	many	TRBV4-2
CATSPGEFIDTQYF	TGTGCCACCAGTCCGGGGGAGTTTATCGATACGCAGTATTTT	TRBJ2-3	NA	medium-sized	TRBV24-1
CASSLARKAGYTGMQYF	TGTGCCAGCAGCTTGGCCCGGAAAGCGGGGTACACAGGTATGCAGTATTTT	TRBJ2-3	TRBD2	NA	TRBV5-4
CASSYAPAGSGSPLHF	TGTGCCAGCAGTTACGCCCCCGCAGGGTCAGGTTCACCCCTCCACTTT	TRBJ1-6	NA	NA	TRBV6-6
CASSPPRAGRAAETQYF	TGTGCCAGCAGCCCCCCCCGGGCGGGGAGGGCCGCAGAGACCCAGTACTTC	TRBJ2-5	TRBD2	NA	TRBV7-9
CASSAGTSSGNTIYF	TGTGCCAGCAGCGCAGGGACCAGCTCTGGAAACACCATATATTTT	TRBJ1-3	NA	NA	TRBV25-1
CASSLGVSYEQYF	TGTGCCAGCAGTCTGGGGGTCTCCTACGAGCAGTACTTC	TRBJ2-7	NA	few	TRBV2
CASSTLAVGSGANVLTF	TGTGCCAGCAGCACCCTAGCGGTGGGCTCTGGGGCCAACGTCCTGACTTTC	TRBJ2-6	TRBD2	NA	TRBV7-2
CASFINTQYF	TGTGCCAGCTTTATCAATACGCAGTATTTT	TRBJ2-3	NA	many	TRBV2
CSARLGASGTSGNQETQYF	TGCAGTGCTAGATTAGGGGCCTCCGGGACTAGCGGGAACCAAGAGACCCAGTACTTC	TRBJ2-5	TRBD2	many	TRBV20-1
CSASPGGTSGGELFF	TGCAGTGCTAGTCCCGGCGGGACTAGTGGCGGGGAGCTGTTTTTT	TRBJ2-2	TRBD2	few	TRBV20-1
CASSLFGTGHEQFF	TGTGCCAGCAGTTTATTTGGGACAGGGCATGAGCAGTTCTTC	TRBJ2-1	TRBD1	medium-sized	TRBV27
CATSRVTGQNYGYTF	TGTGCCACCAGCAGAGTCACGGGACAGAACTATGGCTACACCTTC	TRBJ1-2	TRBD1	once	TRBV15
CASSDWGQADANYGYTF	TGTGCCAGCAGTGACTGGGGACAGGCCGACGCTAACTATGGCTACACCTTC	TRBJ1-2	TRBD1	NA	TRBV10-3
CASSPRPGELFF	TGCGCCAGCAGCCCGAGGCCAGGGGAGCTGTTTTTT	TRBJ2-2	NA	NA	TRBV4-1
CASSHGPTNTGELFF	TGTGCCAGCAGCCACGGGCCGACCAACACCGGGGAGCTGTTTTTT	TRBJ2-2	NA	many	TRBV5-6
CACSLTTSGYQETQYF	TGTGCCTGCAGTTTAACGACTAGCGGATACCAAGAGACCCAGTACTTC	TRBJ2-5	TRBD2	NA	TRBV28
CASTLRPGTGNFYEQYF	TGTGCCAGCACCCTACGCCCCGGGACAGGGAACTTCTACGAGCAGTACTTC	TRBJ2-7	TRBD1	NA	TRBV25-1
CASTREGRADTQYF	TGTGCCAGTACCCGAGAGGGGCGAGCAGATACGCAGTATTTT	TRBJ2-3	NA	NA	TRBV19
CASSLAGTGPGTQYF	TGTGCCAGCAGCTTAGCGGGTACTGGGCCGGGGACCCAGTACTTC	TRBJ2-5	NA	NA	TRBV7-6